This note documents a single T cell receptor (beta chain) sequence. These data originate in a study of blood T cell repertoires in COVID-19. Study-wide background: T cells, B-cell-depleted T cells, or PBMCs supplied cDNA or gDNA.

The V gene lost 3 bases and the J gene lost 4 bases, with 13 bases spanning the gap. Looked up from germline, CDR1 is SGHDT and CDR2 is YYEEEE. There are 14 residues in the CDR3. Using immunoSEQ multiplex PCR, the repertoire was profiled, and TCRdb retains in-frame clones only, with some absent. The table has a few hundred thousand clones, roughly 89% seen once. This sequence joins TRBV5-6 and TRBJ2-5; TRBD2 might be the D (5 bases). Input material: peripheral blood. This receptor was identified in a woman aged 55-70 years with COVID-19, enrolled during active disease. This CDR3 is CASSSGLRGETQYF. CDR3 sequence (DNA): TGTGCCAGCAGCTCCGGACTGCGAGGAGAGACCCAGTACTTC.